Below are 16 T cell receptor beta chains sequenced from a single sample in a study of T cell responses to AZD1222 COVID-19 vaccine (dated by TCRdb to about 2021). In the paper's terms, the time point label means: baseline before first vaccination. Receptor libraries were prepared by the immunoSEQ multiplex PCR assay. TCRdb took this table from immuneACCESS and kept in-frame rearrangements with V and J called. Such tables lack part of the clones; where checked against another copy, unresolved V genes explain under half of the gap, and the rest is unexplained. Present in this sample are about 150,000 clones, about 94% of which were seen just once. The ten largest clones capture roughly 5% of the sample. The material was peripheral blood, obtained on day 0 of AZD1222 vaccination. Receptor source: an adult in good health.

This chain's CDR3 is CASSRERSSYEQYF. Here the CDR3 DNA reads TGTGCCAGTAGTAGGGAAAGGTCCTCCTACGAGCAGTACTTC. V is TRBV19 and J is TRBJ2-7; D is unclear. Germline assignment: CDR1 LNHDA and CDR2 SQIVND (reference sequence). Trimming removed 4 bases at V and 0 bases at J, with 10 bases between. The CDR3 contains 14 residues. The full variable domain, completed using reference TRBV19 and TRBJ2-7, is DGGITQSPKYLFRKEGQNVTLSCEQNLNHDAMYWYRQDPGQGLRLIYYSQIVNDFQKGDIAEGYSVSREKKESFPLTVTSAQKNPTAFYLCASSRERSSYEQYFGPGTRLTVT.

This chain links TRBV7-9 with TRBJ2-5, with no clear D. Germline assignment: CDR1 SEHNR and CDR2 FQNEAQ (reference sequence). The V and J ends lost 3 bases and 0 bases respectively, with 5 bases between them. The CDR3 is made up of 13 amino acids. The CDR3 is CASSFGNQETQYF. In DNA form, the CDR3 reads TGTGCCAGCAGCTTTGGCAACCAAGAGACCCAGTACTTC. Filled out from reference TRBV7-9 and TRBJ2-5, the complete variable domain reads DTGVSQNPRHKITKRGQNVTFRCDPISEHNRLYWYRQTLGQGPEFLTYFQNEAQLEKSRLLSDRFSAERPKGSFSTLEIQRTEQGDSAMYLCASSFGNQETQYFGPGTRLLVL.

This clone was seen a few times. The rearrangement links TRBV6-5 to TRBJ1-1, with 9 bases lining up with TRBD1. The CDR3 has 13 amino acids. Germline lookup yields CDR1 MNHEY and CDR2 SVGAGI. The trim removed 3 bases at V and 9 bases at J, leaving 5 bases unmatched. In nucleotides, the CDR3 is TGTGCCAGCAGTTATCCAGACAGGGGGAAAGCTTTCTTT. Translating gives CASSYPDRGKAFF.

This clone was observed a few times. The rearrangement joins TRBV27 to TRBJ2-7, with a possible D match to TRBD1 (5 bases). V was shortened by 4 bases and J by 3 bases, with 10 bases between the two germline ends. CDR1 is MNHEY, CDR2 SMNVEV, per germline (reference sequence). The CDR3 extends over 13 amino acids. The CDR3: CASSYRTSYEQYF. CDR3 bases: TGTGCCAGCAGTTACAGGACCAGCTACGAGCAGTACTTC.

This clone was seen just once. The CDR3 loop is CATSGSGREDTQYF. The CDR3 coding sequence is TGTGCCACCAGTGGGAGCGGGAGGGAAGATACGCAGTATTTT. The chain is built from TRBV15 and TRBJ2-3; 10 nucleotides agree with TRBD2. The germline gives CDR1 LNHNV, CDR2 YYDKDF (reference sequence). J gave up 5 bases and V 6 bases, and 5 bases lay outside the gene matches. This CDR3 comprises 14 residues.

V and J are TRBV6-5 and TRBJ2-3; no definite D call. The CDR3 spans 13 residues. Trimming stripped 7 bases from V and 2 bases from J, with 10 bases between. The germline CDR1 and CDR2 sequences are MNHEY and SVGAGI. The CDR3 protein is CASIYYPTDTQYF. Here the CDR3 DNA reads TGTGCCAGCATCTACTACCCCACAGATACGCAGTATTTT.

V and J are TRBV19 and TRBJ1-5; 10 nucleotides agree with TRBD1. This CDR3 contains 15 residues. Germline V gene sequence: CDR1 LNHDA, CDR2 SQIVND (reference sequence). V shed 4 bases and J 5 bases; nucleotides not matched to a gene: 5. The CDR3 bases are TGTGCCAGTAGTAGGGGACAGGGGAGGGATCAGCCCCAGCATTTT. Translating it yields CASSRGQGRDQPQHF. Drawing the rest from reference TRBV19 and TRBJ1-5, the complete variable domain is DGGITQSPKYLFRKEGQNVTLSCEQNLNHDAMYWYRQDPGQGLRLIYYSQIVNDFQKGDIAEGYSVSREKKESFPLTVTSAQKNPTAFYLCASSRGQGRDQPQHFGDGTRLSIL.

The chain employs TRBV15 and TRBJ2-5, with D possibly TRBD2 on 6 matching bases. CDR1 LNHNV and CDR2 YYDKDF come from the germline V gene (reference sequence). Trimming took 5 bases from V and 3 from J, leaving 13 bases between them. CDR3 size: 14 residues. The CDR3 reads CATSGSAGKETQYF. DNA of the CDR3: TGTGCCACCAGCGGTAGCGCGGGAAAAGAGACCCAGTACTTC.

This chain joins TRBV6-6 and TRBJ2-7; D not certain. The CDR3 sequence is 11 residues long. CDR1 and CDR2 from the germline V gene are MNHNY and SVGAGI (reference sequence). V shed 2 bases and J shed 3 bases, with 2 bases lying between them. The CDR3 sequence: CASSYNYEQYF. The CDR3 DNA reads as TGTGCCAGCAGTTACAACTACGAGCAGTACTTC.

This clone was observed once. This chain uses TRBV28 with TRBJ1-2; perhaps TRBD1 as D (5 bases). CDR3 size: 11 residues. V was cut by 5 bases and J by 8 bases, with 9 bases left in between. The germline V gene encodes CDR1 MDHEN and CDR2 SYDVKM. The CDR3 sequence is CASSRDFGYTF. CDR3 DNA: TGTGCCAGCAGTAGGGACTTCGGCTACACCTTC.

As DNA, the CDR3 is TGTGCCACCAGTGATTTCACAGGGGACAATGAGCAGTTCTTC. Protein sequence: CATSDFTGDNEQFF. The chain joins TRBV24-1 to TRBJ2-1; 7 bases agree with TRBD1. The V gene's germline CDR1 is KGHDR and CDR2 SFDVKD. The V and J ends lost 1 base and 5 bases, in that order; junction bases with no gene match: 1. CDR3 length: 14 amino acids.

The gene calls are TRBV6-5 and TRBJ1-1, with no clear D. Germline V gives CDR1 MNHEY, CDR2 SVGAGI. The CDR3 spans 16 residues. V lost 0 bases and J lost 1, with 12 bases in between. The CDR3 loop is CASSYSGSPGNTEAFF. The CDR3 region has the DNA TGTGCCAGCAGTTACTCAGGGTCCCCTGGGAACACTGAAGCTTTCTTT.

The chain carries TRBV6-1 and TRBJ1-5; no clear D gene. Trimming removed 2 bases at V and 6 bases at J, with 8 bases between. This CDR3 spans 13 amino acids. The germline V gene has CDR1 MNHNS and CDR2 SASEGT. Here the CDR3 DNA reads TGTGCCAGCAGTGAATCAGGACCTCAGCCCCAGCATTTT. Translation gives CASSESGPQPQHF.

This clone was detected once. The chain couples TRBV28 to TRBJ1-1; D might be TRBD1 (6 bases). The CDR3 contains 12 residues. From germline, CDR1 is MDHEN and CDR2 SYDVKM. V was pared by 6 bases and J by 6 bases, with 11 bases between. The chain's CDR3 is CASRIRQAEAFF. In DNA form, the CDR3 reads TGTGCCAGCAGAATTAGACAGGCTGAAGCTTTCTTT.

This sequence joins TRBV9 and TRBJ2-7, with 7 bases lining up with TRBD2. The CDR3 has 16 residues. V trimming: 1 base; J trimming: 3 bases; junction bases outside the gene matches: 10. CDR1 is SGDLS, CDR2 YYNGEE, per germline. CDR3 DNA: TGTGCCAGCAGCGTATCGGGTGCGGGAGCTGTCTACGAGCAGTACTTC. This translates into CASSVSGAGAVYEQYF.

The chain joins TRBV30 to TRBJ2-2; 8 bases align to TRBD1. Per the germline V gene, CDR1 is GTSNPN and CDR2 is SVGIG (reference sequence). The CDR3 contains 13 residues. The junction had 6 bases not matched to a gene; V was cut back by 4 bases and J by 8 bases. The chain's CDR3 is CAWTPQGVGELFF. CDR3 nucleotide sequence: TGTGCCTGGACCCCACAGGGGGTTGGGGAGCTGTTTTTT.